In this sample, the clone carrying this TCR beta chain turned up a few times. Its antigen is unidentified. This CDR3 has 17 amino acids. Per germline, CDR1 KGHSH and CDR2 LQKENI. V lost 3 bases and J 5 bases, leaving 17 bases between the germline ends. 60 Vbeta and 13 Jbeta primers were used in PCR. The assay was immunoSEQ multiplex PCR, and TCRdb's table has in-frame clones only and misses some. The repertoire holds about 190,000 clones, with 75% to 80% as singletons. The data stem from a study of cytomegalovirus exposure and HLA in healthy donors. Study-level results: Researchers counted over 150 TCR beta chains as cytomegalovirus-associated. In an earlier analysis, productive rearrangement rates for most beta V segments clustered near 87% or 30%. Later analysis demonstrated an association between a missense DCLRE1C variant and TCR beta V- and J-gene trimming.

The sequence derives from a woman aged 30 to 39 in good health and CMV-seropositive. The chain combines TRBV18 with TRBJ1-6, with D maybe TRBD1 (5 bases). Sequences were obtained from PBMCs. The CDR3 DNA reads as TGTGCCAGCTCACCTTCCTACCAGGGAACAAATAATTCACCCCTCCACTTT. As protein: CASSPSYQGTNNSPLHF.